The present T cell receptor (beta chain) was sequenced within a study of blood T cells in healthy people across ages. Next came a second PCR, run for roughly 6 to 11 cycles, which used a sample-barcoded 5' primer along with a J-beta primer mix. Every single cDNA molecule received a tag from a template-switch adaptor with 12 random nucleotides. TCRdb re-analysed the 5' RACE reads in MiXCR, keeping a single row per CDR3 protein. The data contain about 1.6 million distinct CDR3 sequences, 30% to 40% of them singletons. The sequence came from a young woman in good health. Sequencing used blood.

The CDR3 nucleotides are TGTGCCAGCAGCTTCCCGGACGGGGGAGACATTCAGTACTTC. Encoded protein: CASSFPDGGDIQYF. The chain uses TRBV13 and TRBJ2-4, with a tentative D call TRBD2 (6 bases). V was pared by 3 bases and J by 8 bases, with 14 bases between. The germline V gene has CDR1 PRHDT and CDR2 FYEKMQ (reference sequence). This CDR3 is built from 14 residues.